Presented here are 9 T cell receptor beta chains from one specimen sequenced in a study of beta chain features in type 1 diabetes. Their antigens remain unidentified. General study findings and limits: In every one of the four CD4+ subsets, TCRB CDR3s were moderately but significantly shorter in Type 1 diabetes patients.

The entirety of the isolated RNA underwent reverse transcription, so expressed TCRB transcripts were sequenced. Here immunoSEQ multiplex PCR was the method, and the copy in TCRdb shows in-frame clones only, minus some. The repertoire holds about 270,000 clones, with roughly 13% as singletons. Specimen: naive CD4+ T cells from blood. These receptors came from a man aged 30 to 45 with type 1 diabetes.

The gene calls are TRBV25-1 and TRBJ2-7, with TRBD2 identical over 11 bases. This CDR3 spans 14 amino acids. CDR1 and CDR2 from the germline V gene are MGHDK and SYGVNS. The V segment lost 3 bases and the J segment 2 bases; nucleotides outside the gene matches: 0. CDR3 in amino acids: CASSDSGRAYEQYF. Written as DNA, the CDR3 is TGTGCCAGCAGTGATAGCGGGAGGGCCTACGAGCAGTACTTC.

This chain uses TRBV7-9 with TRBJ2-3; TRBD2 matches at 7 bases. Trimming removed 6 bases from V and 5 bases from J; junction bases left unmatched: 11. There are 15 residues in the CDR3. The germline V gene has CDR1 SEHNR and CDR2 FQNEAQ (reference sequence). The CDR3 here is CASRSRGGSQDTQYF. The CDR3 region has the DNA TGTGCCAGCAGATCCCGAGGCGGGAGCCAAGATACGCAGTATTTT.

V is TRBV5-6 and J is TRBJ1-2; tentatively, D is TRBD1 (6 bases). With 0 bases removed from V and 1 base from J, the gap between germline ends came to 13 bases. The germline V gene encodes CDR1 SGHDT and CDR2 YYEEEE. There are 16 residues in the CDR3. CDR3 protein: CASSLVNKGDNYGYTF. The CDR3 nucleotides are TGTGCCAGCAGCTTGGTCAATAAGGGGGATAACTATGGCTACACCTTC.

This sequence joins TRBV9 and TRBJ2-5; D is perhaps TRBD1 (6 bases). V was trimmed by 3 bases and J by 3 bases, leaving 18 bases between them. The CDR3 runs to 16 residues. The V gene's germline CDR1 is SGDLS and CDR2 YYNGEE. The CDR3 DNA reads TGTGCCAGCAGCGAGAGAGGCGGCAGGGGTGAAGAGACCCAGTACTTC. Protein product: CASSERGGRGEETQYF.

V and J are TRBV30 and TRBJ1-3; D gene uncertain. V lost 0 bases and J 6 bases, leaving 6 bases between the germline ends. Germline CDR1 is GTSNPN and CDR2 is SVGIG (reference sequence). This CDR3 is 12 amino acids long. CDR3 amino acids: CAWSVLLNTIYF. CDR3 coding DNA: TGTGCCTGGAGTGTACTTCTAAACACCATATATTTT.

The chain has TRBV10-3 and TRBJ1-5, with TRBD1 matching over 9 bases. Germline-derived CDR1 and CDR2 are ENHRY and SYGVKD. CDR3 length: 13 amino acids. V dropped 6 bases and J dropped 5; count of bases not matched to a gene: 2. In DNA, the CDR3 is TGTGCCATCAGGGGACAGGGCGATCAGCCCCAGCATTTT. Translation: CAIRGQGDQPQHF.

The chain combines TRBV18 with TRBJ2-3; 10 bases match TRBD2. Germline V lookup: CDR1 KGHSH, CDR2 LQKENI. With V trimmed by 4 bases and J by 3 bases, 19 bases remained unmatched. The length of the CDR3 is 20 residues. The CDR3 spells CASSRWAKSTSGKKTDTQYF. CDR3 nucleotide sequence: TGTGCCAGCTCACGGTGGGCCAAGTCAACTAGCGGGAAAAAGACAGATACGCAGTATTTT. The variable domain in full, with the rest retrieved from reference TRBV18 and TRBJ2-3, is NAGVMQNPRHLVRRRGQEARLRCSPMKGHSHVYWYRQLPEEGLKFMVYLQKENIIDESGMPKERFSAEFPKEGPSILRIQQVVRGDSAAYFCASSRWAKSTSGKKTDTQYFGPGTRLTVL.

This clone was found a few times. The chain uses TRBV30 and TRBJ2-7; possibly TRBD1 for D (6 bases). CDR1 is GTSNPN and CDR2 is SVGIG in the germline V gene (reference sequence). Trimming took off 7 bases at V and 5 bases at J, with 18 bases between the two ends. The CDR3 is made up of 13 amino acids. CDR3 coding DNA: TGTGCCTCAAGTCGGACAGAGAGCGACGAGCAGTACTTC. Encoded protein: CASSRTESDEQYF.

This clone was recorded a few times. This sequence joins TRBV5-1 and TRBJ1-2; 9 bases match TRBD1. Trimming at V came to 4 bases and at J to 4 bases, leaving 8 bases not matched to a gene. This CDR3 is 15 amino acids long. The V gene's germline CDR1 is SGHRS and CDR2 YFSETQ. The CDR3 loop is CASSPGDRDSYGYTF. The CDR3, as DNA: TGCGCCAGCAGCCCGGGGGACAGGGACTCCTATGGCTACACCTTC. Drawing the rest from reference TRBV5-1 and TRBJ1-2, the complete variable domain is KAGVTQTPRYLIKTRGQQVTLSCSPISGHRSVSWYQQTPGQGLQFLFEYFSETQRNKGNFPGRFSGRQFSNSRSEMNVSTLELGDSALYLCASSPGDRDSYGYTFGSGTRLTVV.